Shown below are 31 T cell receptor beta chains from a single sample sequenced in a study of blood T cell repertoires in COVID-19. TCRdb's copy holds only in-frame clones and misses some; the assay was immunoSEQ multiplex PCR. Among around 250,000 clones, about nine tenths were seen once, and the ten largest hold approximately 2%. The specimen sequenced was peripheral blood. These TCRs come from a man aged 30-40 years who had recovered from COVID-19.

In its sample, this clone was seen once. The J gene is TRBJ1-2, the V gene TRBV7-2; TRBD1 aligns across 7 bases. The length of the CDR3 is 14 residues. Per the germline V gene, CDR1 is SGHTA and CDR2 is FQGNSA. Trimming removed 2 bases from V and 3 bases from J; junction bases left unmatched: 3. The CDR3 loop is CASSLWTGDYGYTF. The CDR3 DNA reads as TGTGCCAGCAGCTTATGGACAGGCGACTATGGCTACACCTTC.

The CDR3, as DNA: TGTGCCAGCTCACCACCGGGAGGTATGAACACTGAAGCTTTCTTT. It is translated as CASSPPGGMNTEAFF. V and J are TRBV18 and TRBJ1-1, with D uncertain. With 0 bases removed from V and 0 bases from J, the gap between germline ends came to 8 bases. CDR3 length: 15 amino acids. The germline gives CDR1 KGHSH, CDR2 LQKENI.

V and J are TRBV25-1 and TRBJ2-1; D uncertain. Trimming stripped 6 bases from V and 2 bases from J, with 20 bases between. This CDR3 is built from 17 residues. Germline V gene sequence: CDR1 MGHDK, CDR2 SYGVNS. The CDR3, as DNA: TGTGCCAGCAGAGTAATTAAGTCGCGTTACGCCTACAATGAGCAGTTCTTC. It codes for CASRVIKSRYAYNEQFF.

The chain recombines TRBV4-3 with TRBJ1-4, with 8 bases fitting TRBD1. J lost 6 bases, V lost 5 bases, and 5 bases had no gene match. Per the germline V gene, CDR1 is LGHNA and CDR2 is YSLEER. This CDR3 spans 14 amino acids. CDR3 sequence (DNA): TGCGCCAGCAGCGTGACAGGGGACTATGAAAAACTGTTTTTT. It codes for CASSVTGDYEKLFF.

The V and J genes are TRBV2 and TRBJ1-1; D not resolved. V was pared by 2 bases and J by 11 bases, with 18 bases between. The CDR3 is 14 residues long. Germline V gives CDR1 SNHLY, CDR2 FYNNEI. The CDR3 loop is CASSETTPTLIAFF. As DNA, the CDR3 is TGTGCCAGCAGTGAAACGACACCTACACTGATTGCTTTCTTT.

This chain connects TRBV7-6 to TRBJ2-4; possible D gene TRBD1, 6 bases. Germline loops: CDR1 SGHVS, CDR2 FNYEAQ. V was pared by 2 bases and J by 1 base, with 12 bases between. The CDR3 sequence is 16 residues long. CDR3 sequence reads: CASSLYQRGAKNIQYF. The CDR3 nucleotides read TGTGCCAGCAGCTTATATCAGAGGGGGGCCAAAAACATTCAGTACTTC.

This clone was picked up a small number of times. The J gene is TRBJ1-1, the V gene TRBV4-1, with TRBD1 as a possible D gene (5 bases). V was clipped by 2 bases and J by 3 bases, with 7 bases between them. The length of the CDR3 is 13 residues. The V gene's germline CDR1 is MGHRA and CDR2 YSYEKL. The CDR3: CASSQTGDTEAFF. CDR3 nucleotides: TGCGCCAGCAGCCAAACAGGTGACACTGAAGCTTTCTTT.

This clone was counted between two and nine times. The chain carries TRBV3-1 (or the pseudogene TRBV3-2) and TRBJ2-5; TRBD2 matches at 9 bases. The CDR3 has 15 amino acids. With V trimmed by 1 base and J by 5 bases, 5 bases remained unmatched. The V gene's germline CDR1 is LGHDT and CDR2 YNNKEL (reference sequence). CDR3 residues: CASSQGGGVRETQYF. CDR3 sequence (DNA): TGTGCCAGCAGCCAAGGCGGGGGGGTCCGGGAGACCCAGTACTTC.

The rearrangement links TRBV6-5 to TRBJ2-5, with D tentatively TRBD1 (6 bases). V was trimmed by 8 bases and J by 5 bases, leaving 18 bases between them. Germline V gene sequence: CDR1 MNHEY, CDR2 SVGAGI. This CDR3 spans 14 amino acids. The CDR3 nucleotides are TGTGCCAGCCTTTCACAGGGATATGGGGAGACCCAGTACTTC. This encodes CASLSQGYGETQYF.

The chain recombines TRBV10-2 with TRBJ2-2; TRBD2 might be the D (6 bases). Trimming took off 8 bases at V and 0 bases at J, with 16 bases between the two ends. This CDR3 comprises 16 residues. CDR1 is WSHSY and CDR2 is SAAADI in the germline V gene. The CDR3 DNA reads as TGCGCCAGCGCCGAGCCGGGACTTACGAACACCGGGGAGCTGTTTTTT. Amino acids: CASAEPGLTNTGELFF.

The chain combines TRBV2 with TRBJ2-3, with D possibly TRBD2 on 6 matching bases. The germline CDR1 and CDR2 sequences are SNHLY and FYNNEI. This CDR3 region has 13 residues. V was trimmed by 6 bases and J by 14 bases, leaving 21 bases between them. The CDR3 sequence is CASRGGPTLSLYF. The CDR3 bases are TGTGCCAGCAGGGGAGGTCCGACGTTGTCGTTGTATTTT.

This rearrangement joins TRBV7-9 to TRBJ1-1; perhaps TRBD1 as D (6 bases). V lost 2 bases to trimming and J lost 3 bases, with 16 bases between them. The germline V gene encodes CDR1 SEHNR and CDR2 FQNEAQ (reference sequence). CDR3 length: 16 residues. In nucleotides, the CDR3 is TGTGCCAGCAGCTTATTTGGGCGGGCAGGGGACACTGAAGCTTTCTTT. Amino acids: CASSLFGRAGDTEAFF.

In nucleotides, the CDR3 is TGTGCCAGCAGTGTTAGGACAGGTGGTTACACAGATACGCAGTATTTT. This encodes CASSVRTGGYTDTQYF. The chain recombines TRBV6-1 with TRBJ2-3; the match to TRBD1 covers 7 bases. The CDR3 is 16 residues long. Germline V lookup: CDR1 MNHNS, CDR2 SASEGT. The V and J ends lost 4 bases and 2 bases, in that order; junction bases with no gene match: 9.

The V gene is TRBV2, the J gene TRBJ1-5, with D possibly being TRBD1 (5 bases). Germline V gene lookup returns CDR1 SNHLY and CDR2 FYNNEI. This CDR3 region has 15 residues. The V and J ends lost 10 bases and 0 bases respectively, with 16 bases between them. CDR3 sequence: CATRGGEYSNQPQHF. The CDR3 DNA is TGTGCCACCCGGGGAGGGGAGTATAGCAATCAGCCCCAGCATTTT.

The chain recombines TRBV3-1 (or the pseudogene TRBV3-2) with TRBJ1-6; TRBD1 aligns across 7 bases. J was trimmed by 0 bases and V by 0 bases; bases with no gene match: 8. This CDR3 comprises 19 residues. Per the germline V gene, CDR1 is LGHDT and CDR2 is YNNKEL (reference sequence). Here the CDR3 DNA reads TGTGCCAGCAGCCAAGATAGGGGGCAGGGGGGCTCCTATAATTCACCCCTCCACTTT. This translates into CASSQDRGQGGSYNSPLHF.

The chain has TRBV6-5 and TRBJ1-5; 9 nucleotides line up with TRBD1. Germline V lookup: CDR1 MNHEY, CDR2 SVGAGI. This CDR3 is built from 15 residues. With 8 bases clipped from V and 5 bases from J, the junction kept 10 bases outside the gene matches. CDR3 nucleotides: TGTGCCAGCGCCAAACCGGGACAGGGCTATCAGCCCCAGCATTTT. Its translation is CASAKPGQGYQPQHF.

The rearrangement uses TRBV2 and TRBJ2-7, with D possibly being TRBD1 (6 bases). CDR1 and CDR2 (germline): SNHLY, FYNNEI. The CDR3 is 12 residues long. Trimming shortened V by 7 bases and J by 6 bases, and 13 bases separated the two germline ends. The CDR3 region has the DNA TGTGCCAGCAACCCGGCCAGGGGCGAGCAGTACTTC. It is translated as CASNPARGEQYF.

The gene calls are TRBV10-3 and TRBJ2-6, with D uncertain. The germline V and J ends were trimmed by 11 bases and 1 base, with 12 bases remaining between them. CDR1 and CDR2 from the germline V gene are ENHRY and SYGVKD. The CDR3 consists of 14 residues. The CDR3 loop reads CASNSGSGANVLTF. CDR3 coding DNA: TGTGCCTCAAACAGTGGGTCTGGGGCCAACGTCCTGACTTTC.

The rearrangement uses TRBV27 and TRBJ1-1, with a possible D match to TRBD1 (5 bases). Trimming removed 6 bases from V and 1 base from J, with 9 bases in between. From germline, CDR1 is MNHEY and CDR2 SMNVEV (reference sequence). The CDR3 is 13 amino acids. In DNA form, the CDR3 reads TGTGCCAGCAGCCCAGGGTCGAACACTGAAGCTTTCTTT. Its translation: CASSPGSNTEAFF.

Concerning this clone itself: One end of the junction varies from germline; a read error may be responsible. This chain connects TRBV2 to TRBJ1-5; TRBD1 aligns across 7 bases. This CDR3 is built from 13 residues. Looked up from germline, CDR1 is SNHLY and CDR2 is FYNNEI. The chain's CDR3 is CASSSFQGQLQHF. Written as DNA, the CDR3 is TGTGCCAGCAGTTCCTTTCAGGGACAGCTCCAGCATTTT.

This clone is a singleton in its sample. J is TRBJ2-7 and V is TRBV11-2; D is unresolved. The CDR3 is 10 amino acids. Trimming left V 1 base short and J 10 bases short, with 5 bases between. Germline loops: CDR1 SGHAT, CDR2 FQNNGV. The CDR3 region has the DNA TGTGCCAGCAGCTTAGTCGGTCAGTACTTC. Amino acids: CASSLVGQYF. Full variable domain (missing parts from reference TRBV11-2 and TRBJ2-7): EAGVAQSPRYKIIEKRQSVAFWCNPISGHATLYWYQQILGQGPKLLIQFQNNGVVDDSQLPKDRFSAERLKGVDSTLKIQPAKLEDSAVYLCASSLVGQYFGPGTRLTVT.

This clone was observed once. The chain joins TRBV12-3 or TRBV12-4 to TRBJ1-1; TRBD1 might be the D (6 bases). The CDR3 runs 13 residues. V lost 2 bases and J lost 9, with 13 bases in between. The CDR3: CASSLQGSLKAFF. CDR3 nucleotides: TGTGCCAGCAGTTTACAGGGGTCCTTGAAAGCTTTCTTT.

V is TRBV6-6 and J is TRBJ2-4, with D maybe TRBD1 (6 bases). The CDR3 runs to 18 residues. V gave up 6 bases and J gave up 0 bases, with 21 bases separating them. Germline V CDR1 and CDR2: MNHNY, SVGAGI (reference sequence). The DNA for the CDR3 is TGTGCCAGCAGCCGACTACCACAGGGTAGCCTAGCCAAAAACATTCAGTACTTC. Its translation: CASSRLPQGSLAKNIQYF.

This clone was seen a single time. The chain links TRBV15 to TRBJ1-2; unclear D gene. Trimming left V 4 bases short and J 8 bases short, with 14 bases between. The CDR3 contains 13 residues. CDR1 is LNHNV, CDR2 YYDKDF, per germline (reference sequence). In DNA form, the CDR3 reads TGTGCCACCAGCACGCTAGAGCTCCGGGGCTACACCTTC. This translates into CATSTLELRGYTF.

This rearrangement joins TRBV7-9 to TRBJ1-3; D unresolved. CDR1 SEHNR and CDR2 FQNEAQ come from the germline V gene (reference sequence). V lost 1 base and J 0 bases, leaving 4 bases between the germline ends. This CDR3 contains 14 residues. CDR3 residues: CASSLVYSGNTIYF. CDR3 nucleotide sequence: TGTGCCAGCAGCTTAGTATACTCTGGAAACACCATATATTTT.

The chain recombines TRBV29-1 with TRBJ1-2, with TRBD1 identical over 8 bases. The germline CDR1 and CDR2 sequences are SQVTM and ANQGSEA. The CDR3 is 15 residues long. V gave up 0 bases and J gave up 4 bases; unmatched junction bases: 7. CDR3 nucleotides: TGCAGCGTTGAAGACAGGGGGCTCAACCCCTATGGCTACACCTTC. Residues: CSVEDRGLNPYGYTF.

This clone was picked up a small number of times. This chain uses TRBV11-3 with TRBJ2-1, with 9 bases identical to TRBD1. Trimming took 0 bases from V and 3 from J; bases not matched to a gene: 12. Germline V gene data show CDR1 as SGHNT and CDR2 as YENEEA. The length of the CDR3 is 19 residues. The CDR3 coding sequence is TGTGCCAGCAGCTTAGATCAGGGAGGGACAGGGAGAGTCTACAATGAGCAGTTCTTC. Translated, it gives CASSLDQGGTGRVYNEQFF.

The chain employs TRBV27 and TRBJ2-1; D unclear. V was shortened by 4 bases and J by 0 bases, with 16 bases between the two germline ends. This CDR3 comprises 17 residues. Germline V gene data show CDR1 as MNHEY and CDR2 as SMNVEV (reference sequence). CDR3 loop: CASSWALGPLSYNEQFF. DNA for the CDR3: TGTGCCAGCAGTTGGGCCCTTGGGCCCCTCTCCTACAATGAGCAGTTCTTC.

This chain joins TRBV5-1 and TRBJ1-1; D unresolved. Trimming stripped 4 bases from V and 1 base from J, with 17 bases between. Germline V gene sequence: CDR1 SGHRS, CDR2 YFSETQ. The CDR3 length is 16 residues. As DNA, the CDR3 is TGCGCCAGCAGCCGGATCACGGGAAGCCGGAACACTGAAGCTTTCTTT. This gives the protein CASSRITGSRNTEAFF. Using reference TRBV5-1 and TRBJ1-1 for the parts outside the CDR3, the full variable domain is KAGVTQTPRYLIKTRGQQVTLSCSPISGHRSVSWYQQTPGQGLQFLFEYFSETQRNKGNFPGRFSGRQFSNSRSEMNVSTLELGDSALYLCASSRITGSRNTEAFFGQGTRLTVV.

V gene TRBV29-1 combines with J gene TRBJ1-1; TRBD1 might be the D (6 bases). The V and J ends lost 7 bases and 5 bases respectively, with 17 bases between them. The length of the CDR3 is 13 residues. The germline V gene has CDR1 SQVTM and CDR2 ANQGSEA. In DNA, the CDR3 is TGCAGCGGCCTCCAGGGGTCGCGGACTGAAGCTTTCTTT. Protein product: CSGLQGSRTEAFF.

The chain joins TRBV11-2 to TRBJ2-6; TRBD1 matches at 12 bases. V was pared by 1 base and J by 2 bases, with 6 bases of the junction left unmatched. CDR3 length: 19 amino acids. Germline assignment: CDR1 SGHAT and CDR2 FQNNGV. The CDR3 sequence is CASSLVGDRGRTGANVLTF. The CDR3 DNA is TGTGCCAGCAGCTTAGTGGGGGACAGGGGGCGAACTGGGGCCAACGTCCTGACTTTC. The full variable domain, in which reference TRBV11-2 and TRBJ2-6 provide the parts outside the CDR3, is EAGVAQSPRYKIIEKRQSVAFWCNPISGHATLYWYQQILGQGPKLLIQFQNNGVVDDSQLPKDRFSAERLKGVDSTLKIQPAKLEDSAVYLCASSLVGDRGRTGANVLTFGAGSRLTVL.